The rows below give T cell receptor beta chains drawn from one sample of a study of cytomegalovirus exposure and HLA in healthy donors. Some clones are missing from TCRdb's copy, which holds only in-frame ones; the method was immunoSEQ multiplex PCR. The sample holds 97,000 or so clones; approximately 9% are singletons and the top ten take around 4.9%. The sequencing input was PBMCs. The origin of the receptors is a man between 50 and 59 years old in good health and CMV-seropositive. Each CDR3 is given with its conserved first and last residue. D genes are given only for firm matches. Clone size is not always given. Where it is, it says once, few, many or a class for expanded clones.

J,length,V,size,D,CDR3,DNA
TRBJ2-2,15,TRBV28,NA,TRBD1,CASKQGVRVAGELFF,TGTGCCAGCAAGCAGGGGGTTCGGGTAGCCGGGGAGCTGTTTTTT
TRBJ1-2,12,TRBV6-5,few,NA,CASSAGNYGYTF,TGTGCCAGCAGCGCAGGAAACTATGGCTACACCTTC
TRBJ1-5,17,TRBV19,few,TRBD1,CASSTATGVVRNQPQHF,TGTGCCAGTAGTACGGCTACAGGGGTCGTCCGTAATCAGCCCCAGCATTTT
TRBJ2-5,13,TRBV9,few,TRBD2,CASSVEWEGTQYF,TGTGCCAGCAGCGTAGAATGGGAGGGGACCCAGTACTTC
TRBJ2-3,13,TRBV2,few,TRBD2,CASRGPGGDTQYF,TGTGCCAGCCGAGGACCGGGGGGAGATACGCAGTATTTT
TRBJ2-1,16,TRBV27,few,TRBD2,CASSLSPSGSYNEQFF,TGTGCCAGCAGTTTATCGCCTAGCGGCTCCTACAATGAGCAGTTCTTC
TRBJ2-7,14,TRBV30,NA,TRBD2,CAWRASGNSYEQYF,TGTGCCTGGAGAGCTAGCGGAAATTCCTACGAGCAGTACTTC
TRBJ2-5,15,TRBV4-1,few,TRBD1,CASSQATGRVGAQYF,TGCGCCAGCAGCCAAGCGACAGGGCGAGTAGGGGCCCAGTACTTC
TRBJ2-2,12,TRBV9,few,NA,CASSAAGGELFF,TGTGCCAGCAGCGCCGCGGGCGGGGAGCTGTTTTTT
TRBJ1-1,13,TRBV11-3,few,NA,CASSLTGFTEAFF,TGTGCCAGCAGCCTTACAGGGTTCACTGAAGCTTTCTTT
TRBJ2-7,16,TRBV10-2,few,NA,CASSDAGQDASYEQYF,TGCGCCAGCAGTGATGCGGGTCAGGACGCCTCCTACGAGCAGTACTTC
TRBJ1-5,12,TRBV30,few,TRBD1,CAWTGGGQPQHF,TGTGCCTGGACAGGGGGCGGTCAGCCCCAGCATTTT
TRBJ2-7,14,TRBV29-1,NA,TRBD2,CSVRGTPSGTEQYF,TGCAGCGTTCGGGGGACTCCTAGCGGGACGGAGCAGTACTTC
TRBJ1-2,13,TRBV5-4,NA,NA,CASSPAADYGYTF,TGTGCCAGCAGCCCTGCCGCGGACTATGGCTACACCTTC
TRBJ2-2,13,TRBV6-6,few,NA,CASSSTGGGELFF,TGTGCCAGCAGTTCGACAGGTGGCGGGGAGCTGTTTTTT
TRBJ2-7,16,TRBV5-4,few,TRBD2,CASSPSSGIPPYEQYF,TGTGCCAGCAGCCCTTCTAGCGGGATCCCCCCATACGAGCAGTACTTC
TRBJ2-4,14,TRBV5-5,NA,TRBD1,CASSSGQGEDIQYF,TGTGCCAGCAGCTCCGGACAGGGTGAAGACATTCAGTACTTC
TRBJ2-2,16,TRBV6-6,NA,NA,CASSYGQIRNTGELFF,TGTGCCAGCAGTTACGGGCAAATCCGGAACACCGGGGAGCTGTTTTTT
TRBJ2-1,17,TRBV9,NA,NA,CASSTRGAGPSYNEQFF,TGTGCCAGCAGCACTCGCGGCGCGGGGCCGTCCTACAATGAGCAGTTCTTC
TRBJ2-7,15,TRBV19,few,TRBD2,CASSVTSGTSSEQYF,TGTGCCAGTAGTGTGACTAGCGGGACTTCGTCAGAGCAGTACTTC
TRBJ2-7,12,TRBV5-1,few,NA,CASSPSSYEQYF,TGCGCCAGCAGTCCTAGCTCCTACGAGCAGTACTTC
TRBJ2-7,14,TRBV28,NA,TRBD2,CASSSLGGSYEQYF,TGTGCCAGCAGCTCTTTAGGCGGGAGTTACGAGCAGTACTTC
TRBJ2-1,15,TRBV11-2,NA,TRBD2,CASSLVGTSGDEQFF,TGTGCCAGCAGCTTAGTCGGGACTAGCGGGGATGAGCAGTTCTTC
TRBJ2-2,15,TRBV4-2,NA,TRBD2,CASSQLAGGTGELFF,TGTGCCAGCAGCCAACTAGCGGGAGGGACCGGGGAGCTGTTTTTT
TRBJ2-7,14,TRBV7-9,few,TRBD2,CASSPGLASYEQYF,TGTGCCAGCAGCCCAGGACTAGCGTCCTACGAGCAGTACTTC
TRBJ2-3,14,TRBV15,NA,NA,CATSSQSREDTQYF,TGTGCCACCAGCAGTCAGAGCCGGGAGGATACGCAGTATTTT
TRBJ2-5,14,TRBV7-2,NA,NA,CASSFSRVGETQYF,TGTGCCAGCAGCTTCTCCAGGGTAGGAGAGACCCAGTACTTC
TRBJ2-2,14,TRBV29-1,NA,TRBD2,CSVGGTSDTGELFF,TGCAGCGTTGGGGGGACTAGCGACACCGGGGAGCTGTTTTTT